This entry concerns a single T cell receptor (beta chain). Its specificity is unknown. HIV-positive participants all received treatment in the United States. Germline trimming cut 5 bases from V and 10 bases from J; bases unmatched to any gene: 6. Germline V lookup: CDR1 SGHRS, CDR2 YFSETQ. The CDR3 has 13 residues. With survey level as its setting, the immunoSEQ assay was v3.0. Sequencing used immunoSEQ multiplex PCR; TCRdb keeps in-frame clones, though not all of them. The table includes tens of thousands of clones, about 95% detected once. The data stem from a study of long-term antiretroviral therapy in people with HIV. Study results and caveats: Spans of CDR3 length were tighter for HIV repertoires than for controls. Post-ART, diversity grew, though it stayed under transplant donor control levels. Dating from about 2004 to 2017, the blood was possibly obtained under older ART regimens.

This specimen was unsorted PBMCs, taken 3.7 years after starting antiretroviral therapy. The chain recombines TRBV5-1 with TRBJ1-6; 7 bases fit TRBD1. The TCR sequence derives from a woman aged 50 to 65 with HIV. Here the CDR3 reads CASSGTDGSPLHF. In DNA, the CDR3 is TGCGCCAGCAGTGGGACAGATGGATCACCCCTCCACTTT. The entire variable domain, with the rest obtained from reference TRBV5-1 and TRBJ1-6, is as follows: KAGVTQTPRYLIKTRGQQVTLSCSPISGHRSVSWYQQTPGQGLQFLFEYFSETQRNKGNFPGRFSGRQFSNSRSEMNVSTLELGDSALYLCASSGTDGSPLHFGNGTRLTVT.